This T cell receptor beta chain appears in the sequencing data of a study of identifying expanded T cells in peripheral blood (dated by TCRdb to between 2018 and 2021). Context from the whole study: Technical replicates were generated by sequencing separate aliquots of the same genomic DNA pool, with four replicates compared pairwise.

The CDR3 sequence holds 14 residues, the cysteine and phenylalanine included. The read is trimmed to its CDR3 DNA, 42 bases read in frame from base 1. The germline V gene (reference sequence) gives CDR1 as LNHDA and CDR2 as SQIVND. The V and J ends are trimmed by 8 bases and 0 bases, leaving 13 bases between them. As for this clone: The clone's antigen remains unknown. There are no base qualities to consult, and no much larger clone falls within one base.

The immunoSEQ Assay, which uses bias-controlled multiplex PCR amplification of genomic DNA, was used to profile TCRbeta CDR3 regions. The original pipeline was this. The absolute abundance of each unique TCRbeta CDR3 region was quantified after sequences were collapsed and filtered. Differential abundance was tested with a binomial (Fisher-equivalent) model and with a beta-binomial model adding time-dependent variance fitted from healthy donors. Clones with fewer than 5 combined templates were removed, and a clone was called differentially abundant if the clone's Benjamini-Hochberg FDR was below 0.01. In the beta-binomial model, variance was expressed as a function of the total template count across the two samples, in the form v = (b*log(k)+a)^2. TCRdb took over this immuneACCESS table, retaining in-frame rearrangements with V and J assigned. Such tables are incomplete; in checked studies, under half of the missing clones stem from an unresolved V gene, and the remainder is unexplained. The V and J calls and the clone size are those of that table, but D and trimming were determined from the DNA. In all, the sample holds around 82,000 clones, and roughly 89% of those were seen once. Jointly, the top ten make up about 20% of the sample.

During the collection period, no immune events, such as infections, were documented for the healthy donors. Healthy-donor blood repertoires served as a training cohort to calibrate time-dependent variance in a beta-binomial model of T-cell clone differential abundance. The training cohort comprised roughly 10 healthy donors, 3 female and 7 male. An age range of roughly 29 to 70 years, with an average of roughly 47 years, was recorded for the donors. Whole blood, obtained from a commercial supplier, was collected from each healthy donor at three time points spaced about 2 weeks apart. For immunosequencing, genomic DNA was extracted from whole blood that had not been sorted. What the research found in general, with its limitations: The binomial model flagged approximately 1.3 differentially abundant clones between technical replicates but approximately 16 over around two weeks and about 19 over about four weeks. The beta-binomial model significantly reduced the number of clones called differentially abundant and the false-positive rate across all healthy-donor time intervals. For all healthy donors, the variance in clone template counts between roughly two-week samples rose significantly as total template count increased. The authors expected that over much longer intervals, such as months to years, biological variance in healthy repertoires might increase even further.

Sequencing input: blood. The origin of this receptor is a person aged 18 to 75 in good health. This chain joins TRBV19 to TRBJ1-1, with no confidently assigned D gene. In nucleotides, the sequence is TGTGCCAGTGCACAGCGGGTCATGAACACTGAAGCTTTCTTT. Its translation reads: CASAQRVMNTEAFF.